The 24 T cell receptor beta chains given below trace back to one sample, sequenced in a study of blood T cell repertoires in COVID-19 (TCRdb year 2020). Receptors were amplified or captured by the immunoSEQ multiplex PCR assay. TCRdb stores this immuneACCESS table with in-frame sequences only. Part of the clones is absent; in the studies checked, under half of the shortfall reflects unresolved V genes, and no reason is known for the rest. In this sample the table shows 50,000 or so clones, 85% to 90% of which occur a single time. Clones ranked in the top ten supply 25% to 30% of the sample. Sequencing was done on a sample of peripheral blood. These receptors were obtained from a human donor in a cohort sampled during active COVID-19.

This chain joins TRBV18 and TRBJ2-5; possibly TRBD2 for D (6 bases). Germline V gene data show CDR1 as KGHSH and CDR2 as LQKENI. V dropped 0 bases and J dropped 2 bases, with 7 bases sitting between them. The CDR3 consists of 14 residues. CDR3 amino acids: CASSPPSGQETQYF. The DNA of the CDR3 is TGTGCCAGCTCACCACCGAGCGGGCAAGAGACCCAGTACTTC.

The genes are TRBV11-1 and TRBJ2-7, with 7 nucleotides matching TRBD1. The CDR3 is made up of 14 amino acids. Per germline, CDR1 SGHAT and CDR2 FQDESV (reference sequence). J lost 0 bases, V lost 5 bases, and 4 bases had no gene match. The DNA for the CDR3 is TGTGCCAGCAGCCGGGGACAGTTCTCCTACGAGCAGTACTTC. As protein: CASSRGQFSYEQYF. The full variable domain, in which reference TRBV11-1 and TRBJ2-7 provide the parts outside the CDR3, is EAEVAQSPRYKITEKSQAVAFWCDPISGHATLYWYRQILGQGPELLVQFQDESVVDDSQLPKDRFSAERLKGVDSTLKIQPAELGDSAMYLCASSRGQFSYEQYFGPGTRLTVT.

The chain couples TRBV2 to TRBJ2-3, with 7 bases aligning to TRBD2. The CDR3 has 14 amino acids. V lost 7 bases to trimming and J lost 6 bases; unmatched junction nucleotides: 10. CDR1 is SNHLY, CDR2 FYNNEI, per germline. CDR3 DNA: TGTGCCAGCATCTCAGGACTAGTTACCGATACGCAGTATTTT. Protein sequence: CASISGLVTDTQYF.

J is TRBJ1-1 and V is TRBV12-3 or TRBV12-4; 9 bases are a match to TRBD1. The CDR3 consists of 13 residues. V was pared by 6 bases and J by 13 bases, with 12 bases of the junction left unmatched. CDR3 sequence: CASSSGTGTFDFF. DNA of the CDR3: TGTGCCAGCAGCTCCGGGACAGGGACCTTCGATTTCTTT.

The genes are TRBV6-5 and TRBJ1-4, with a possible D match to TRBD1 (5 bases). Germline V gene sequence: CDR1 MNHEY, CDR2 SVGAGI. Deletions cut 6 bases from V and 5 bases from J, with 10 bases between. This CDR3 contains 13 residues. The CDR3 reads CASRGDINEKLFF. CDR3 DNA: TGTGCCAGCAGAGGGGATATAAATGAAAAACTGTTTTTT.

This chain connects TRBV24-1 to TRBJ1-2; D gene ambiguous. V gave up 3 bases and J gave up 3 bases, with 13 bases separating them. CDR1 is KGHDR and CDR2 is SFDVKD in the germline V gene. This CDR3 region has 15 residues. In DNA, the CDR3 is TGTGCCACCAGTGATCCATCGCTCGGTGACTATGGCTACACCTTC. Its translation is CATSDPSLGDYGYTF.

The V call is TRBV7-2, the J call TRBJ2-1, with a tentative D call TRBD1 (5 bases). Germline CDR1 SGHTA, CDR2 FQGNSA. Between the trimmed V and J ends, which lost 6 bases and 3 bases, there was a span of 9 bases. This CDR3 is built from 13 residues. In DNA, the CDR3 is TGTGCCAGCAGGAAGACAGACTACAATGAGCAGTTCTTC. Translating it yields CASRKTDYNEQFF.

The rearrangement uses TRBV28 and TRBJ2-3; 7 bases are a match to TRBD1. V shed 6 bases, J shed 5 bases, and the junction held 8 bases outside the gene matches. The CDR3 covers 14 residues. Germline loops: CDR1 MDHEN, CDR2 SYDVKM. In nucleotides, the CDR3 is TGTGCCAGCAGGCCGACAGGGAAAGGAGATACGCAGTATTTT. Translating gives CASRPTGKGDTQYF.

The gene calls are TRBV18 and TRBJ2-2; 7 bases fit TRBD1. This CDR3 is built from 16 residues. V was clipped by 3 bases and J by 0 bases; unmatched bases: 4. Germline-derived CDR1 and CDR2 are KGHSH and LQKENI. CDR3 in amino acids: CASSPPGQSNTGELFF. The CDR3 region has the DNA TGTGCCAGCTCACCTCCGGGACAGTCGAACACCGGGGAGCTGTTTTTT.

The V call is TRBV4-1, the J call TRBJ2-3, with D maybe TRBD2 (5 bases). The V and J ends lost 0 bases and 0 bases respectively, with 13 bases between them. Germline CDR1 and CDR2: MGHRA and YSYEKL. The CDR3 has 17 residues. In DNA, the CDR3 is TGCGCCAGCAGCCAAGAGGGTCAGGCGGGTAGCACAGATACGCAGTATTTT. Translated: CASSQEGQAGSTDTQYF.

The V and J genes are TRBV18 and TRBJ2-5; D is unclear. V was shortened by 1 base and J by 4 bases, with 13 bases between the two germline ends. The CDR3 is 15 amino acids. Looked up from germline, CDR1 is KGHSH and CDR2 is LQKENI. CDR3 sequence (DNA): TGTGCCAGCTCACCACAGAACGCCAAACTAGAGACCCAGTACTTC. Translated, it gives CASSPQNAKLETQYF.

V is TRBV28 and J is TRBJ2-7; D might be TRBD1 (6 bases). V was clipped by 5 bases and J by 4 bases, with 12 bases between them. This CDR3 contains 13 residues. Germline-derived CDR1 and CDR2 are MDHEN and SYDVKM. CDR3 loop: CASSPGQTYEQYF. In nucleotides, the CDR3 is TGTGCCAGCAGTCCCGGACAGACATACGAGCAGTACTTC.

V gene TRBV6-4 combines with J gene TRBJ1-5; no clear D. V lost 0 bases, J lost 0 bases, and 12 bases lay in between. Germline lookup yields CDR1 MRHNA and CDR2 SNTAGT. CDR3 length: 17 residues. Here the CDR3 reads CASSDSKESDSNQPQHF. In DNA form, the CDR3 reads TGTGCCAGCAGTGACTCGAAGGAGTCTGATAGCAATCAGCCCCAGCATTTT.

The DNA of the CDR3 is TGTGCCAGCAGTTACCCAGGAGGTAGCGCTGGAAACACCATATATTTT. This gives the protein CASSYPGGSAGNTIYF. This chain connects TRBV6-6 to TRBJ1-3; D ambiguous. The germline V gene encodes CDR1 MNHNY and CDR2 SVGAGI (reference sequence). Trimming took off 2 bases at V and 2 bases at J, with 13 bases between the two ends. The CDR3 loop spans 16 amino acids.

The CDR3 DNA follows: TGTGCCAGCCGCGGGTCTAGCCGGACCGGGGAGCTGTTTTTT. This sequence encodes CASRGSSRTGELFF. The V gene is TRBV2, the J gene TRBJ2-2; a possible D gene is TRBD2 (5 bases). The V end lost 8 bases, the J end lost 5 bases, and 15 bases lay between the germline ends. The CDR3 covers 14 residues. Germline-derived CDR1 and CDR2 are SNHLY and FYNNEI.

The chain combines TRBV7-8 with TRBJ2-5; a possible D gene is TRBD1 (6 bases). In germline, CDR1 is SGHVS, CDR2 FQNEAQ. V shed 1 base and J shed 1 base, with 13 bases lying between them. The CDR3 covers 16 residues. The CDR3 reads CASSLVGSGAQETQYF. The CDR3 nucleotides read TGTGCCAGCAGCTTAGTCGGGTCAGGGGCCCAAGAGACCCAGTACTTC.

CDR3 loop: CASSLSGTSVERGEQYF. DNA of the CDR3: TGTGCCAGCAGCCTATCGGGGACTAGCGTGGAGCGCGGCGAGCAGTACTTC. The rearrangement links TRBV27 to TRBJ2-7; 10 nucleotides align to TRBD2. Trimming cost V 6 bases and J 6 bases; bases outside gene matches: 17. The germline V gene has CDR1 MNHEY and CDR2 SMNVEV (reference sequence). The CDR3 loop spans 17 amino acids.

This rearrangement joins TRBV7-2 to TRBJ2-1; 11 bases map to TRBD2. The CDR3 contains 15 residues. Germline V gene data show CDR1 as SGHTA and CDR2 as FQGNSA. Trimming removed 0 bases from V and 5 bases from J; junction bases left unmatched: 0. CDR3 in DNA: TGTGCCAGCAGCTTAGCACTAGCGGGAGACAATGAGCAGTTCTTC. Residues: CASSLALAGDNEQFF.

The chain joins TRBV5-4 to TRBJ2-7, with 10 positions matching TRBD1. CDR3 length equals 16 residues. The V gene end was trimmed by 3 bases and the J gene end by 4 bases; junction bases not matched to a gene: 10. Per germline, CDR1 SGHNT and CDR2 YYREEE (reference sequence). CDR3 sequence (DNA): TGTGCCAGCAGCTACCCTCTTGGGACAGGGGTTTACGAGCAGTACTTC. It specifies CASSYPLGTGVYEQYF.

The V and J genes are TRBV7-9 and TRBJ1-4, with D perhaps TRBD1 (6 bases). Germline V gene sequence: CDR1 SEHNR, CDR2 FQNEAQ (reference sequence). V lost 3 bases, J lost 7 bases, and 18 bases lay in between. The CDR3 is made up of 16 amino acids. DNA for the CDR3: TGTGCCAGCAGCTTCGGAGGACTAGGGACAACTGAAAAACTGTTTTTT. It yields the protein CASSFGGLGTTEKLFF.

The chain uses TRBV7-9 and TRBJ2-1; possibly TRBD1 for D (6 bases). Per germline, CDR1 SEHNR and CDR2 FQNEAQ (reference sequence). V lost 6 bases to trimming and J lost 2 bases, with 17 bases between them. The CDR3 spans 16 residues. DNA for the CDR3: TGTGCCAGCAGATCCCCAACAGGGAGCCCCTACAATGAGCAGTTCTTC. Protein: CASRSPTGSPYNEQFF.

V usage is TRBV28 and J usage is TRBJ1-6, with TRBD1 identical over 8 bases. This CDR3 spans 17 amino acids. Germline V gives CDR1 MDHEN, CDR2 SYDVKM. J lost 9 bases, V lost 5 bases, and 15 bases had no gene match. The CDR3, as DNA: TGTGCCAGCAGTCCCGTATCGAATGGACAGGGTAGTTCACCCCTCCACTTT. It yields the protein CASSPVSNGQGSSPLHF.

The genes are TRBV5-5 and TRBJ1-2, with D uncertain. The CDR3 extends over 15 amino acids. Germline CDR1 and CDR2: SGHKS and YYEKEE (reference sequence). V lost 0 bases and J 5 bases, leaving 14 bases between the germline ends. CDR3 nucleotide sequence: TGTGCCAGCAGCTTGGTAGAGGGTCGAGGGTATGGCTACACCTTC. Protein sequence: CASSLVEGRGYGYTF. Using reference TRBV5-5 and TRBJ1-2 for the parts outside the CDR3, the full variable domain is DAGVTQSPTHLIKTRGQQVTLRCSPISGHKSVSWYQQVLGQGPQFIFQYYEKEERGRGNFPDRFSARQFPNYSSELNVNALLLGDSALYLCASSLVEGRGYGYTFGSGTRLTVV.

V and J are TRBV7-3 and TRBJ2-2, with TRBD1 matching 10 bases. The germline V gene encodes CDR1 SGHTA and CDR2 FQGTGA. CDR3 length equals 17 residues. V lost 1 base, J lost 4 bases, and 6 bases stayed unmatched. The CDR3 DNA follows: TGTGCCAGCAGCTTAAAAGCGTGGACAGGGGGCACCGGGGAGCTGTTTTTT. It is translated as CASSLKAWTGGTGELFF. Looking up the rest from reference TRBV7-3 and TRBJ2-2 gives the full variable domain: GAGVSQTPSNKVTEKGKYVELRCDPISGHTALYWYRQSLGQGPEFLIYFQGTGAADDSGLPNDRFFAVRPEGSVSTLKIQRTERGDSAVYLCASSLKAWTGGTGELFFGEGSRLTVL.